This T cell receptor beta chain stems from a study of radiation and T cells in renal cell carcinoma. Profiling relied on immunoSEQ multiplex PCR, and the TCRdb table lists in-frame clones only, not all of them. The table shows 70,000 to 80,000 clones, with 86% occurring only once. The CDR3 has 15 residues. Germline CDR1 SGHRS, CDR2 YFSETQ. Trimming took 6 bases from V and 4 from J, leaving 19 bases between them. Time point indicated: blood 2 weeks post-SBRT. Treatment in this sample: 15 Gy SBRT to primary tumor, nephrectomy 4 weeks later. Blood was sampled at baseline, 2 weeks and 4 weeks after SBRT. Sequenced here: blood, sampled from a patient whose treatment included radiotherapy and nephrectomy. This chain uses TRBV5-1 with TRBJ1-2; D might be TRBD1 (5 bases). This TCR was sampled from a woman aged 45-59 years with renal cell carcinoma. The CDR3 DNA follows: TGCGCCAGCACCCCAGGGATGGGGGATGGCTATGGCTACACCTTC. As protein: CASTPGMGDGYGYTF.